These T cell receptor beta chains were read from a single sample in a study of OX40 agonist ivuxolimab in advanced cancers. TCRdb keeps only in-frame clones here, not all; method: immunoSEQ multiplex PCR. The data contain under 95,000 clones, roughly 90% of them singletons. The sample here was CD4+ or CD8+ T cells sorted from blood, taken in a trial of the OX40 agonist ivuxolimab. These receptors all come from an adult with an advanced solid tumor such as melanoma, head and neck, liver or kidney cancer. CDR3s include the opening cysteine and the closing phenylalanine or tryptophan. A D gene is named only where the DNA matches it firmly. Only some rows state a clone size, as once, few, many or a class for expanded clones.

. TRBJ1-1 TRBV18 . 15 CASSPFSPPNTEAFF
TRBD2 TRBJ2-3 TRBV4-1 . 15 CASSDRTSSPDTQYF
. TRBJ1-1 TRBV29-1 . 13 CSVVVAGNTEAFF
. TRBJ2-2 TRBV6-5 . 14 CASSYTGNTGELFF
. TRBJ1-4 TRBV2 . 15 CASSEYGPFGEKLFF
. TRBJ2-7 TRBV6-1 . 15 CASRLPGAADYEQYF
. TRBJ2-7 TRBV2 . 15 CASSAARVGNYEQYF
TRBD2 TRBJ2-7 TRBV10-1 few 14 CASSDLAGAYEQYF
TRBD1 TRBJ2-7 TRBV6-5 . 12 CASSWTGREQYF
. TRBJ2-2 TRBV30 . 14 CAWSKGSNTGELFF
TRBD2 TRBJ2-2 TRBV7-3 . 18 CASSLWSSGGISTGELFF
TRBD2 TRBJ2-1 TRBV29-1 . 15 CSARQSRGGRGAQFF
TRBD2 TRBJ2-1 TRBV19 . 18 CASSIDLWASGRSNEQFF
TRBD1 TRBJ1-1 TRBV18 . 15 CASSPGTGSGTEAFF
. TRBJ2-6 TRBV10-3 . 15 CATGLGVSGANVLTF
. TRBJ2-6 TRBV5-1 . 16 CASSDQPSSGANVLTF
. TRBJ1-2 TRBV19 . 13 CASTNRVGVGYTF
. TRBJ2-1 TRBV5-1 . 17 CASSLGGSSDYYNEQFF
. TRBJ1-4 TRBV6-6 . 15 CASNSPRVGNEKLFF
. TRBJ1-1 TRBV29-1 once 12 CSGATGNTEAFF
. TRBJ2-1 TRBV6-4 . 14 CASRPEASYNEQFF
. TRBJ1-2 TRBV30 few 10 CAWSNYGYTF